Here is one TCR beta chain with its context. In the original workflow: Amplifying reference gene primers gave estimates of nucleated cell counts. TCRdb's table, derived via immunoSEQ multiplex PCR, lists solely in-frame clones and lacks some. The DNA was the basis for D and trimming; V, J and clone size are from that table. The top ten hold about 7.2% of the sample, which has 150,000 to 200,000 clones, over 70% seen once. With V trimmed by 1 base and J by 4 bases, 5 bases remained unmatched. CDR1 SGHRS and CDR2 YFSETQ come from the germline V gene. The CDR3 has 15 amino acids. This sample was taken from a study of blood T cell repertoires in COVID-19. At the level of the study: The origin of the acute and convalescent COVID-19 samples was the United States, Italy and Spain. The cDNA or gDNA used as material had been derived from T cells, B-cell-depleted T cells, or PBMCs.

V and J are TRBV5-1 and TRBJ2-1; 7 nucleotides match TRBD2. Sequenced input: peripheral blood. The sequence derives from a man in his 60s with acute or convalescent COVID-19. The CDR3 loop is CASSLTGEGYNEQFF. In DNA form, the CDR3 reads TGCGCCAGCAGCTTGACGGGGGAGGGTTACAATGAGCAGTTCTTC.